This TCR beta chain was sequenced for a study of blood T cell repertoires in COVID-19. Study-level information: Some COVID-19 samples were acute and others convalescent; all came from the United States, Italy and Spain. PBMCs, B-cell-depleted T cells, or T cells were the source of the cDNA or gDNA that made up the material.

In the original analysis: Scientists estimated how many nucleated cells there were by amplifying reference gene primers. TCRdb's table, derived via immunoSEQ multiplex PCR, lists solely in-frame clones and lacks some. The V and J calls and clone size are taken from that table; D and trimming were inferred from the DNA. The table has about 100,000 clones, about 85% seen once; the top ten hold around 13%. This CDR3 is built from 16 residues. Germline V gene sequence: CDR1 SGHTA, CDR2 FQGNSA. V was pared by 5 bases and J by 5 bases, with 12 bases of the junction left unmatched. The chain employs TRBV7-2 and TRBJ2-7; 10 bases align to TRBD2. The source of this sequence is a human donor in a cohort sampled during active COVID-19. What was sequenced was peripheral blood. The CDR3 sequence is CASSPRPAGGPDEQYF. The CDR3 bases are TGTGCCAGCAGCCCCAGACCAGCGGGAGGGCCCGACGAGCAGTACTTC.